This T cell receptor gamma chain was recorded in a study of intestinal T cells in coeliac disease (dated by TCRdb to about 2020). The study in broad terms: Coeliac patients were much younger than controls, with mean ages of 16.0 versus 54.8 years in the TRG cohort. The TCR-delta (TRD) cohort comprised duodenal biopsies from about ten coeliac disease patients and about ten non-coeliac controls. A second, larger TCR-gamma (TRG) cohort comprised duodenal biopsies from around 35 coeliac disease patients and around 20 non-coeliac controls. General conclusions and limits of the study: Repeated CDR3 amino acid sequences could not be distinguished from PCR duplicates. Age was significantly different between the coeliac and control groups, but splitting the analysis by age did not give a significant classification. FFPE-derived DNA was found to be relatively degraded, and loss of a proportion of TCR sequences in each sample was likely caused by this degradation. In training, clustering based on TRD kmers put all 20 or so biopsies in the right class, and the reported leave-one-out accuracy was roughly 92%. TRG clustering correctly classified most of the 54 biopsies (about 94%), with a reported leave-one-out accuracy of around 90%.

Genomic DNA was extracted with the QIAamp DNA FFPE tissue kit from ten 5-um FFPE scrolls per case. To test whether coeliac disease could be classified from the TCR repertoire, the study used duodenal biopsies that were formalin-fixed paraffin-embedded, fully anonymised, and surplus to diagnostic needs. Library method: multiplex PCR. The sequencer was an Ion Torrent PGM. TRG repertoires were amplified from 200 ng of biopsy DNA using the LymphoTrack kit, whose primers carry Illumina adapters. TRG amplicons were purified using AMPure XP beads, were quantified on a 2100 Bioanalyzer, and were pooled equimolarly. Sequencing of TRG libraries was performed on an Ion PGM instrument. The published analysis was carried out like this. Using FastX, any read was removed if more than 10% of its nucleotides had quality scores below the third quartile calculated per patient. IMGT/HighV-QUEST was used to align reads in order to assign V, D and J genes, locate CDR3 regions and judge functionality. Sequences were converted to amino acids, and every sequence predicted to be non-functional was removed. CDR3s were split into kmers with and without positional annotation, PCA was performed on kmer frequencies, and samples were clustered using all 1023 combinations of PCs 1-10. Leave-one-out cross-validation was used to validate the classification, with parameters re-optimised on the remaining samples in each round. Shannon diversity was computed with the vegan R package from repeated random subsamples equal to the lowest read count. TCRdb called clones afresh from the public reads with CATT; identical DNA rows were later merged. The V and J calls and clone size come from TCRdb's table, not from the authors' own analysis. The table for this sample lists 650 to 800 gamma-chain clones; roughly 50% of them were counted only once. Jointly, the top ten make up under 25% of the sample.

To note about this clone: The specificity of this receptor is unknown. The input lacks base qualities; no much larger clone sits a single base away.

This TCR was recovered from a human donor with celiac disease. The sequencing input was a duodenal biopsy.

The CDR3 reads CATPSPQQVEYYKKLF. The DNA sequence reads TGTGCCACCCCCAGCCCCCAGCAGGTAGAGTATTATAAGAAACTCTTT. Recombination linked TRGV5 to TRGJ1 or TRGJ2. V and J are trimmed by 9 bases and 4 bases, and the gene matches miss 21 bases of the junction. The CDR3 starts with the cysteine, ends with the phenylalanine, and has 16 residues. Of the read, only the CDR3 DNA is kept; its 48 bases are in frame from base 1. CDR1 and CDR2, per the germline V gene, are VINAFY and YDVSNSKD.